Below are 20 T cell receptor beta chains sequenced from a single sample in a study of blood T cells in healthy people across ages. A sample-barcoded 5' primer and a J-beta primer mix were used in a second PCR of roughly 6 to 12 cycles. TCRdb recomputed calls from the 5' RACE reads with MiXCR, one row per CDR3 protein. This sample has more than 1 million distinct CDR3 sequences, with 40% to 50% found just once. Sample: blood. The receptors were sampled from a woman aged 55-75 years in good health.

This clonotype was seen more than once but under ten times. The DNA for the CDR3 is TGCAGTGCCGCCGACGGCCAGCCCCAGCATTTT. Translated, it gives CSAADGQPQHF. The chain carries TRBV20-1 and TRBJ1-5; D is uncertain. V shed 6 bases and J shed 7 bases, with 10 bases lying between them. The CDR3 sequence is 11 residues long. Germline assignment: CDR1 DFQATT and CDR2 SNEGSKA (reference sequence).

This clonotype was recorded a few times. The chain recombines TRBV15 with TRBJ2-7; 9 bases line up with TRBD1. Germline assignment: CDR1 LNHNV and CDR2 YYDKDF (reference sequence). The CDR3 totals 15 residues. V shed 0 bases, J shed 2 bases, and the junction held 2 bases outside the gene matches. CDR3 amino acids: CATSRERTGAYEQYF. CDR3 DNA: TGTGCCACCAGCAGAGAGAGGACAGGGGCCTACGAGCAGTACTTC.

The rearrangement joins TRBV6-5 to TRBJ2-3; 8 bases line up with TRBD2. Germline trimming cut 2 bases from V and 5 bases from J; bases unmatched to any gene: 3. The germline CDR1 and CDR2 sequences are MNHEY and SVGAGI. This CDR3 spans 14 amino acids. CDR3 bases: TGTGCCAGCAGTTACGAGCTAGCGGGAGATACGCAGTATTTT. This translates into CASSYELAGDTQYF.

The V gene is TRBV20-1, the J gene TRBJ2-7, with TRBD2 matching 10 bases. Per the germline V gene, CDR1 is DFQATT and CDR2 is SNEGSKA (reference sequence). J gave up 7 bases and V 0 bases, and 12 bases lay outside the gene matches. The CDR3 extends over 16 amino acids. CDR3 amino acids: CSARDRASGSRREQYF. Written as DNA, the CDR3 is TGCAGTGCTAGAGATAGGGCTAGCGGGAGCCGGAGGGAGCAGTACTTC.

Many counts were recorded for this clonotype. The chain uses TRBV28 and TRBJ2-5; D is tentatively TRBD1 or TRBD2 (5 bases each). Germline CDR1 and CDR2: MDHEN and SYDVKM. The V end was cut by 3 bases, the J end by 3 bases, with 11 bases between. The length of the CDR3 is 14 residues. Here the CDR3 DNA reads TGTGCCAGCAGTTTTTCAGGGAGTGAAGAGACCCAGTACTTC. Translation: CASSFSGSEETQYF.

The gene calls are TRBV20-1 and TRBJ2-7; 9 bases match TRBD2. The J call could be wrong; TRBJ2-5 is a better fit for the DNA end. The length of the CDR3 is 16 residues. Germline assignment: CDR1 DFQATT and CDR2 SNEGSKA (reference sequence). For the CDR3, the DNA is TGCAGTGCTAGAGCGGTGGCGGGAGGGCCCGGGGAGACCCAGTACTTC. It codes for CSARAVAGGPGETQYF.

This rearrangement joins TRBV10-3 to TRBJ2-7, with 8 bases aligning to TRBD1. Trimming removed 10 bases from V and 5 bases from J; junction bases left unmatched: 10. This CDR3 has 13 amino acids. Looked up from germline, CDR1 is ENHRY and CDR2 is SYGVKD. The CDR3 loop is CATGGVGRDEQYF. In DNA, the CDR3 is TGTGCCACAGGGGGCGTAGGGCGGGACGAGCAGTACTTC.

V gene TRBV6-1 combines with J gene TRBJ2-7, with unresolved D. The CDR3 totals 13 residues. V was cut by 3 bases and J by 7 bases, with 13 bases left in between. The V gene's germline CDR1 is MNHNS and CDR2 SASEGT. The CDR3 DNA reads TGTGCCAGCAGTGATTTAGGGATCAATGAGCAGTACTTC. It translates to CASSDLGINEQYF.

The chain employs TRBV12-3 or TRBV12-4 and TRBJ2-4; TRBD2 agrees at 12 bases. Matching the DNA end better, TRBJ2-7 makes the J call doubtful. The CDR3 runs to 13 residues. This CDR3 is CASGLAGGTEQYF. The CDR3 DNA sequence: TGTGCCAGCGGCCTAGCGGGAGGGACCGAGCAGTACTTC.

V is TRBV29-1 and J is TRBJ2-1; 9 nucleotides match TRBD2. Germline lookup yields CDR1 SQVTM and CDR2 ANQGSEA. The J segment lost 2 bases and the V segment lost 3 bases, leaving 11 bases of the junction unmatched. The CDR3 has 17 amino acids. The CDR3 nucleotides read TGCAGCGTTGAGGGAGGGGAGGCTAGCGGGACCTACAATGAGCAGTTCTTC. It encodes CSVEGGEASGTYNEQFF.

This chain uses TRBV12-3 or TRBV12-4 with TRBJ2-1; the D gene is possibly TRBD1 (9 bases). The V end was cut by 6 bases, the J end by 6 bases, with 33 bases between. This CDR3 has 20 residues. Written as DNA, the CDR3 is TGTGCCAGCAGGCCCAACCCGGGACAGGGACTCATAGCGGGGATCAATGAGCAGTTCTTC. Protein sequence: CASRPNPGQGLIAGINEQFF.

This chain uses TRBV13 with TRBJ2-7, with D tentatively TRBD1 or TRBD2 (5 bases each). Germline V lookup: CDR1 PRHDT, CDR2 FYEKMQ (reference sequence). The ends were cut back, 7 bases at V and 0 bases at J, with 22 bases in the middle. The length of the CDR3 is 17 residues. The CDR3 region is CASTFFRSGAYSYEQYF. DNA for the CDR3: TGTGCCAGCACCTTTTTTCGCTCCGGGGCGTACTCCTACGAGCAGTACTTC.

This clonotype appeared once. The chain couples TRBV20-1 to TRBJ2-7, with D possibly TRBD1 on 6 matching bases. Germline loops: CDR1 DFQATT, CDR2 SNEGSKA (reference sequence). This CDR3 is 13 amino acids long. V was shortened by 3 bases and J by 4 bases, with 13 bases between the two germline ends. This chain's CDR3 is CSASDSQGYEQYF. CDR3 DNA sequence: TGCAGTGCTAGCGATTCGCAGGGGTACGAGCAGTACTTC.

The table lists this clonotype with a few counts. The J gene is TRBJ2-7, the V gene TRBV7-2; the D is unclear. The CDR3 is made up of 17 amino acids. The V end lost 4 bases, the J end lost 2 bases, and 21 bases lay between the germline ends. Per germline, CDR1 SGHTA and CDR2 FQGNSA. Here the CDR3 reads CASSYSAATGQTYEQYF. CDR3 DNA sequence: TGTGCCAGCAGCTACTCGGCAGCAACGGGTCAAACCTACGAGCAGTACTTC.

The V gene is TRBV27, the J gene TRBJ2-1; D possibly uses TRBD1 or TRBD2 (5 bases each). Trimming shortened V by 7 bases and J by 0 bases, and 19 bases separated the two germline ends. CDR1 is MNHEY and CDR2 is SMNVEV in the germline V gene (reference sequence). This CDR3 spans 17 amino acids. CDR3 sequence: CASTGRGRILSYNEQFF. The CDR3 DNA reads as TGTGCCAGCACCGGCCGGGGCAGGATCCTCTCCTACAATGAGCAGTTCTTC.

The chain uses TRBV27 and TRBJ2-7; 15 positions agree with TRBD2. The CDR3 loop spans 16 amino acids. Looked up from germline, CDR1 is MNHEY and CDR2 is SMNVEV (reference sequence). V lost 5 bases and J lost 7; bases outside the gene matches: 9. The CDR3 region has the DNA TGTGCCAGCAGTGCCGGGACTAGCGGGAGGTGGAATGAGCAGTACTTC. Its translation: CASSAGTSGRWNEQYF.

This clonotype has more than one count but fewer than ten. J is TRBJ1-5 and V is TRBV10-3; the D gene is possibly TRBD1 (5 bases). V was clipped by 6 bases and J by 5 bases, with 17 bases between them. The germline V gene encodes CDR1 ENHRY and CDR2 SYGVKD. The CDR3 covers 15 residues. CDR3 sequence reads: CAISRDGGPDQPQHF. The CDR3 nucleotides are TGTGCCATCAGCAGGGACGGAGGACCGGATCAGCCCCAGCATTTT.

The rearrangement links TRBV24-1 to TRBJ2-6, with D hard to call. With 4 bases removed from V and 0 bases from J, the gap between germline ends came to 15 bases. Germline V CDR1 and CDR2: KGHDR, SFDVKD. The CDR3 is 18 residues long. This CDR3 reads CATSEPEVQSSGANVLTF. The CDR3 nucleotides read TGTGCCACCAGTGAACCGGAAGTACAGAGCTCTGGGGCCAACGTCCTGACTTTC.

In its sample, this clonotype was seen a few times. The gene calls are TRBV20-1 and TRBJ2-5; D perhaps matches TRBD1 (5 bases). The DNA end favors TRBJ2-7, so the J call may be wrong. CDR3 length: 13 residues. The germline gives CDR1 DFQATT, CDR2 SNEGSKA (reference sequence). CDR3 DNA sequence: TGCAGTGCTACGGCGCAGGGAAACTACGAGCAGTACTTC. Translation gives CSATAQGNYEQYF.

This rearrangement joins TRBV27 to TRBJ1-4; D remains unclear. CDR1 and CDR2 from the germline V gene are MNHEY and SMNVEV (reference sequence). The CDR3 sequence is 15 residues long. Deletions cut 7 bases from V and 7 bases from J, with 19 bases between. The CDR3 loop is CASTTHGNQIEKLFF. The CDR3 DNA reads TGTGCCAGCACTACACACGGTAACCAGATTGAAAAACTGTTTTTT. Complete variable domain (other parts from reference TRBV27 and TRBJ1-4): EAQVTQNPRYLITVTGKKLTVTCSQNMNHEYMSWYRQDPGLGLRQIYYSMNVEVTDKGDVPEGYKVSRKEKRNFPLILESPSPNQTSLYFCASTTHGNQIEKLFFGSGTQLSVL.